These 18 T cell receptor beta chains were sequenced from one sample in a study of T-cell memory formation after mild COVID-19. MiXCR, applied by TCRdb to the 5' RACE reads, yields one record per CDR3 protein. The table lists about 400,000 distinct CDR3 sequences, approximately 15% of them singletons. Sequenced input: PBMCs or a T cell subset sorted from them (not recorded which). These receptors originate from a man younger than 30 who had mild COVID-19 (a few samples of this study predate the infection). Cell type and time point are not known.

This chain connects TRBV18 to TRBJ2-3, with D maybe TRBD1 (6 bases). Deletions cut 0 bases from V and 2 bases from J, with 21 bases between. Germline V lookup: CDR1 KGHSH, CDR2 LQKENI. The CDR3 is 19 amino acids. CDR3 sequence: CASSPPNRYRADLTDTQYF. The CDR3 nucleotides read TGTGCCAGCTCACCACCGAATCGTTACAGGGCGGACCTCACAGATACGCAGTATTTT.

The sample holds many counts of this clonotype. The rearrangement uses TRBV20-1 and TRBJ2-2; 8 positions match TRBD1. Losses at the gene ends were 5 bases for V and 2 bases for J; bases not matched to a gene: 7. This CDR3 spans 15 amino acids. Germline loops: CDR1 DFQATT, CDR2 SNEGSKA (reference sequence). The CDR3 here is CSASDRGFNTGELFF. CDR3 nucleotides: TGCAGTGCTTCCGACAGGGGTTTTAACACCGGGGAGCTGTTTTTT.

This clonotype has at least ten counts. V gene TRBV5-8 combines with J gene TRBJ1-1; TRBD1 agrees at 7 bases. V dropped 4 bases and J dropped 2; count of bases not matched to a gene: 8. The CDR3 length is 15 residues. Germline loops: CDR1 SGHTS, CDR2 YDEGEE. The CDR3 bases are TGTGCCAGCAGCCGTGGGACAGCGATAAACACTGAAGCTTTCTTT. Amino acid sequence: CASSRGTAINTEAFF.

CDR3 sequence (DNA): TGTGCCAGCAGACCAGGGACAGGGGGCTACACCTTC. Protein product: CASRPGTGGYTF. The V gene is TRBV7-9, the J gene TRBJ1-2; 9 bases match TRBD1. The V and J ends lost 6 bases and 8 bases, in that order; junction bases with no gene match: 4. This CDR3 contains 12 residues. CDR1 SEHNR and CDR2 FQNEAQ come from the germline V gene (reference sequence).

This clonotype was picked up a small number of times. The rearrangement links TRBV6-5 to TRBJ1-1; weak D call: TRBD1 (6 bases). The CDR3 is 14 amino acids. Germline V CDR1 and CDR2: MNHEY, SVGAGI. V was trimmed by 2 bases and J by 1 base, leaving 8 bases between them. CDR3 amino acids: CASSYQGGNTEAFF. CDR3 nucleotides: TGTGCCAGCAGTTACCAAGGGGGGAACACTGAAGCTTTCTTT.

The table lists this clonotype with a few counts. DNA for the CDR3: TGCGCCAGCAGCTCCGGTGCGGGTGAGCCCCAGCATTTT. It translates to CASSSGAGEPQHF. The chain carries TRBV5-1 and TRBJ1-5, with unresolved D. Germline CDR1 is SGHRS and CDR2 is YFSETQ. The germline V and J ends were trimmed by 3 bases and 8 bases, with 12 bases remaining between them. This CDR3 is built from 13 residues.

This clonotype was counted only a few times. The rearrangement joins TRBV4-3 to TRBJ2-7; D unclear. The germline V gene encodes CDR1 LGHNA and CDR2 YSLEER. CDR3 length: 14 amino acids. V lost 4 bases, J lost 3 bases, and 13 bases lay in between. The CDR3 is CASSPVLDNYEQYF. In DNA, the CDR3 is TGCGCCAGCAGCCCGGTGTTGGATAACTACGAGCAGTACTTC.

The chain is built from TRBV19 and TRBJ1-5, with D perhaps matching TRBD1 (6 bases). The CDR3 has 15 amino acids. Between the trimmed V and J ends, which lost 4 bases and 7 bases, there was a span of 17 bases. Germline lookup yields CDR1 LNHDA and CDR2 SQIVND (reference sequence). The CDR3 region is CASSTRTVLGQPQHF. The CDR3 bases are TGTGCCAGTAGTACCCGGACAGTCTTAGGGCAGCCCCAGCATTTT.

The chain joins TRBV5-1 to TRBJ2-5, with D unclear. Per germline, CDR1 SGHRS and CDR2 YFSETQ. This CDR3 is built from 12 residues. Trimming pared 4 bases from V and 2 bases from J, leaving 6 bases between. The CDR3 spells CASSATQETQYF. The CDR3 DNA reads as TGCGCCAGCAGCGCCACGCAAGAGACCCAGTACTTC.

A few counts support this clonotype. The chain has TRBV18 and TRBJ1-4; no clear D gene. The germline V and J ends were trimmed by 3 bases and 8 bases, with 10 bases remaining between them. The V gene's germline CDR1 is KGHSH and CDR2 LQKENI. The CDR3 covers 13 residues. Here the CDR3 reads CASSPGSKEKLFF. The DNA of the CDR3 is TGTGCCAGCTCACCGGGCAGCAAGGAAAAACTGTTTTTT.

The rearrangement joins TRBV24-1 to TRBJ2-1; TRBD1 is a possible D gene (6 bases). The V end was cut by 6 bases, the J end by 6 bases, with 14 bases between. From germline, CDR1 is KGHDR and CDR2 SFDVKD. This CDR3 comprises 14 residues. In DNA, the CDR3 is TGTGCCACCAGTAGGCAGGGGTCTCCCAATGAGCAGTTCTTC. Translated, it gives CATSRQGSPNEQFF.

The gene calls are TRBV7-8 and TRBJ1-5; no clear D gene. The germline CDR1 and CDR2 sequences are SGHVS and FQNEAQ. With 3 bases removed from V and 2 bases from J, the gap between germline ends came to 11 bases. This CDR3 region has 15 residues. The CDR3 nucleotides are TGTGCCAGCAGCTTTTCTCTGGGAGGCAATCAGCCCCAGCATTTT. Its protein product is CASSFSLGGNQPQHF.

V is TRBV12-3 or TRBV12-4 and J is TRBJ2-1; tentatively, D is TRBD1 (5 bases). V dropped 6 bases and J dropped 9 bases, with 12 bases sitting between them. The CDR3 contains 12 residues. The CDR3 DNA sequence: TGTGCCAGCAGGCGACGGCAGGGTGAGCAGTTCTTC. This gives the protein CASRRRQGEQFF.

The chain uses TRBV10-3 and TRBJ2-5; D gene uncertain. Germline values: CDR1 ENHRY, CDR2 SYGVKD. CDR3 length: 14 amino acids. The V end was cut by 7 bases, the J end by 7 bases, with 19 bases between. The CDR3: CAITGTGVSGTQYF. DNA of the CDR3: TGTGCCATCACGGGCACCGGAGTTAGTGGGACCCAGTACTTC.

The chain recombines TRBV6-1 with TRBJ1-2, with D unclear. Per the germline V gene, CDR1 is MNHNS and CDR2 is SASEGT. CDR3 length: 13 residues. Trimming removed 4 bases from V and 1 base from J, with 7 bases in between. In DNA, the CDR3 is TGTGCCAGCAGTGCATACAGTAACTATGGCTACACCTTC. The encoded protein is CASSAYSNYGYTF.

V gene TRBV7-8 combines with J gene TRBJ2-5, with unresolved D. The CDR3 spans 13 residues. The ends were cut back, 1 base at V and 7 bases at J, with 10 bases in the middle. CDR1 is SGHVS, CDR2 FQNEAQ, per germline. CDR3 DNA sequence: TGTGCCAGCAGCTTAGGTGGCGGACGGACCCAGTACTTC. Its protein product is CASSLGGGRTQYF.

For the CDR3, the DNA is TGTGCCAGTACCGAGAGGGGGCTCGAAGATACGCAGTATTTT. Translation gives CASTERGLEDTQYF. J is TRBJ2-3 and V is TRBV19; 7 nucleotides align to TRBD1. Trimming cost V 7 bases and J 5 bases; bases outside gene matches: 9. Germline-derived CDR1 and CDR2 are LNHDA and SQIVND (reference sequence). There are 14 residues in the CDR3.

The J gene is TRBJ2-7, the V gene TRBV5-6, with 7 positions matching TRBD2. Losses at the gene ends were 0 bases for V and 0 bases for J; bases not matched to a gene: 6. The CDR3 spans 16 residues. Germline V gives CDR1 SGHDT, CDR2 YYEEEE. CDR3 sequence (DNA): TGTGCCAGCAGCTTGGTGGCGGGGGATAGCTCCTACGAGCAGTACGTC. Protein sequence: CASSLVAGDSSYEQYV.